This TCR beta chain is drawn from a study of T cell responses to AZD1222 COVID-19 vaccine. Overall study results and limits: Researchers took repertoire samples only after the peak T cell response had come.

About this clone: Its antigen remains unidentified.

Trimming left V 6 bases short and J 4 bases short, with 13 bases between. The CDR3 is 14 amino acids. CDR1 LGHDT and CDR2 YNNKEL come from the germline V gene (reference sequence). Some clones are missing from TCRdb's copy, which holds only in-frame ones; the method was immunoSEQ multiplex PCR. This sample carries about 140,000 clones, around 94% of them seen once, and the ten largest clones take about 10%. The specimen comprised peripheral blood, sampled 28 days after the second AZD1222 dose. V is TRBV3-1 (or the pseudogene TRBV3-2) and J is TRBJ1-3; possibly TRBD1 for D (5 bases). The sequence was collected from an adult who received the AZD1222 COVID-19 vaccine. This chain's CDR3 is CASSRPGIGNTIYF. The DNA of the CDR3 is TGTGCCAGCAGTCGTCCAGGGATCGGAAACACCATATATTTT.